Listed below are T cell receptor beta chains from one sample, sequenced in a study of CD8 T cells in ankylosing spondylitis. Each CDR3 protein gets one entry after TCRdb re-called the 5' RACE reads with MiXCR. The sample comprises 400,000 or so distinct CDR3 sequences, about 25% of which are singletons, and about 0.89% rests with the top ten. Sequences were obtained from blood, either unsorted or a sorted T cell fraction (not recorded which). Receptors were obtained from a male donor with ankylosing spondylitis. Both conserved end residues are part of each CDR3. The D gene is left open where the match is weak. Not every row has a clone size; where given, it reads once, few, many or a size class.

J gene | D gene | clone size | CDR3 length | V gene | CDR3 protein | CDR3 DNA
TRBJ2-3 | TRBD1 | NA | 14 | TRBV24-1 | CATSRQGASDTQYF | TGTGCCACCAGTCGACAGGGGGCTAGTGATACGCAGTATTTT
TRBJ2-5 | TRBD1 | few | 15 | TRBV7-9 | CASSSGTGNQETQYF | TGTGCCAGCAGCTCCGGGACAGGCAATCAAGAGACCCAGTACTTC
TRBJ2-3 | NA | many | 13 | TRBV5-6 | CASSVKGPDTQYF | TGTGCCAGCAGCGTTAAGGGGCCCGATACGCAGTATTTT
TRBJ1-2 | NA | NA | 13 | TRBV29-1 | CSVSLSGSYGYTF | TGCAGCGTGTCGCTTAGTGGGTCCTATGGCTACACCTTC
TRBJ2-1 | TRBD2 | NA | 16 | TRBV29-1 | CSVESGDGGSYNEQFF | TGCAGCGTTGAATCCGGGGACGGGGGGTCCTACAATGAGCAGTTCTTC
TRBJ1-2 | NA | few | 15 | TRBV5-1 | CASSLTTGVFYGYTF | TGCGCCAGCAGCTTAACCACCGGGGTCTTTTATGGCTACACCTTC
TRBJ2-1 | NA | few | 12 | TRBV7-2 | CASRRGVDEQFF | TGTGCCAGCAGACGGGGAGTAGATGAGCAGTTCTTC
TRBJ2-7 | NA | NA | 14 | TRBV7-2 | CASSPTAGPYEQYF | TGTGCCAGCAGCCCGACGGCGGGCCCCTACGAGCAGTACTTC
TRBJ2-2 | TRBD1 | few | 17 | TRBV10-3 | CAISESSQGALTGELFF | TGTGCCATCAGTGAGTCGAGTCAGGGGGCCTTAACCGGGGAGCTGTTTTTT
TRBJ2-1 | NA | NA | 11 | TRBV12-5 | CASGTGTYQFF | TGTGCTAGTGGTACTGGGACGTATCAGTTCTTC
TRBJ1-2 | NA | few | 14 | TRBV18 | CASSPSIGPDGYTF | TGTGCCAGCTCACCCTCGATAGGACCGGATGGCTACACCTTC
TRBJ2-2 | TRBD1 | many | 15 | TRBV12-3/TRBV12-4 | CASSSYDRETGELFF | TGTGCCAGCAGTTCCTACGACAGGGAAACCGGGGAGCTGTTTTTT
TRBJ2-1 | TRBD1 | NA | 15 | TRBV27 | CASRKRQGDYNEQFF | TGTGCCAGCAGGAAAAGACAGGGTGACTACAATGAGCAGTTCTTC
TRBJ2-2 | TRBD2 | NA | 21 | TRBV9 | CASSVGYGGRALAGNTGELFF | TGTGCCAGCAGCGTAGGTTACGGGGGGCGAGCACTAGCGGGTAACACCGGGGAGCTGTTTTTT
TRBJ2-7 | NA | NA | 12 | TRBV7-8 | CASSSGGVEQYF | TGTGCCAGCAGCTCTGGCGGAGTCGAGCAGTACTTC
TRBJ1-3 | NA | NA | 14 | TRBV3-1 | CASSQGDRGNTIYF | TGTGCCAGCAGCCAAGGCGACCGCGGAAACACCATATATTTT
TRBJ2-1 | NA | NA | 17 | TRBV6-2/TRBV6-3 | CASSSRLTGHLYNEQFF | TGTGCCAGCAGTTCTCGATTAACGGGACACTTATACAATGAGCAGTTCTTC
TRBJ2-1 | TRBD2 | NA | 16 | TRBV7-9 | CASSRSPGTSLIEQFF | TGTGCCAGCAGCCGGAGCCCCGGGACTAGTCTGATTGAGCAGTTCTTC
TRBJ2-7 | NA | NA | 16 | TRBV16 | CASSPVTVSGTYEQYF | TGTGCCAGCAGCCCCGTAACAGTCTCGGGGACCTACGAGCAGTACTTC
TRBJ1-2 | NA | few | 14 | TRBV24-1 | CATSDRDRYYGYTF | TGTGCCACCAGTGACCGAGACAGATACTATGGCTACACCTTC
TRBJ2-1 | NA | NA | 14 | TRBV20-1 | CSAIRPGPGDEQFF | TGCAGTGCGATCAGGCCGGGACCCGGGGATGAGCAGTTCTTC
TRBJ2-7 | NA | few | 14 | TRBV7-9 | CASSLSGGTYEQYF | TGTGCCAGCAGCTTATCCGGAGGAACCTACGAGCAGTACTTC
TRBJ1-2 | NA | NA | 13 | TRBV5-1 | CASSPVRNYGYTF | TGCGCCAGCAGCCCCGTTCGCAACTATGGCTACACCTTC
TRBJ2-5 | NA | NA | 11 | TRBV29-1 | CSVVPQETQYF | TGCAGCGTTGTCCCTCAAGAGACCCAGTACTTC
TRBJ2-1 | NA | many | 17 | TRBV10-3 | CAISDPNRLDSYNEQFF | TGTGCCATCAGTGACCCTAATAGACTCGACTCCTACAATGAGCAGTTCTTC
TRBJ1-5 | TRBD1 | NA | 15 | TRBV12-3/TRBV12-4 | CASSGDRGGHQPQHF | TGTGCCAGCAGTGGGGACAGGGGAGGCCATCAGCCCCAGCATTTT